Presented here are 13 T cell receptor beta chains from one specimen sequenced in a study of CD8+ T cells in alopecia areata. RNA, once extracted, was reverse transcribed into cDNA for use as the sequencing template. Measured with immunoSEQ multiplex PCR; TCRdb has only the in-frame clones, and not every one. Among under 250,000 clones listed, around 62% were seen once. Source: CD4+ T cells sorted from blood, taken at week 0. These TCRs come from a human donor with alopecia areata.

The chain combines TRBV27 with TRBJ2-6; TRBD2 matches 12 bases. Germline V lookup: CDR1 MNHEY, CDR2 SMNVEV (reference sequence). This CDR3 has 16 amino acids. Trimming cost V 4 bases and J 9 bases; bases outside gene matches: 7. The CDR3 spells CASSSGLAGNFNVLTF. CDR3 coding DNA: TGTGCCAGCAGTTCGGGACTAGCGGGTAATTTCAACGTCCTGACTTTC.

The chain is built from TRBV30 and TRBJ1-5; D not certain. Germline loops: CDR1 GTSNPN, CDR2 SVGIG (reference sequence). V was cut by 2 bases and J by 0 bases, with 8 bases left in between. The length of the CDR3 is 14 residues. The DNA for the CDR3 is TGTGCCTGGAGTCAAAAATATAGCAATCAGCCCCAGCATTTT. Translation gives CAWSQKYSNQPQHF. The variable domain in full, completed from reference TRBV30 and TRBJ1-5, reads SQTIHQWPATLVQPVGSPLSLECTVEGTSNPNLYWYRQAAGRGLQLLFYSVGIGQISSEVPQNLSASRPQDRQFILSSKKLLLSDSGFYLCAWSQKYSNQPQHFGDGTRLSIL.

The chain has TRBV2 and TRBJ1-2, with 7 bases aligning to TRBD1. Germline CDR1 and CDR2: SNHLY and FYNNEI. The CDR3 length is 15 residues. Trimming at V came to 6 bases and at J to 4 bases, leaving 11 bases not matched to a gene. In DNA form, the CDR3 reads TGTGCCAGCAGGATCCCGGGACAGCTGATCTATGGCTACACCTTC. Translating it yields CASRIPGQLIYGYTF. The full variable domain, rest sourced from reference TRBV2 and TRBJ1-2, is EPEVTQTPSHQVTQMGQEVILRCVPISNHLYFYWYRQILGQKVEFLVSFYNNEISEKSEIFDDQFSVERPDGSNFTLKIRSTKLEDSAMYFCASRIPGQLIYGYTFGSGTRLTVV.

This clone was recorded a few times. J is TRBJ1-5 and V is TRBV7-2, with D uncertain. The V gene's germline CDR1 is SGHTA and CDR2 FQGNSA. This CDR3 is built from 13 residues. Trimming took off 1 base at V and 7 bases at J, with 8 bases between the two ends. CDR3 DNA: TGTGCCAGCAGCTTAGAAGGCCCACAGCCCCAGCATTTT. Its translation: CASSLEGPQPQHF.

CDR3 bases: TGTGCTAGTGCTTTAGGGGGTTTCTATGGCTACACCTTC. Protein product: CASALGGFYGYTF. The chain has TRBV12-5 and TRBJ1-2; a weak D match, TRBD1 (6 bases). CDR1 LGHNT and CDR2 FRNRAP come from the germline V gene. The CDR3 is 13 residues long. The V end was cut by 7 bases, the J end by 4 bases, with 13 bases between.

The chain has TRBV29-1 and TRBJ1-1; D not resolved. This CDR3 is built from 14 residues. The germline CDR1 and CDR2 sequences are SQVTM and ANQGSEA. Trimming left V 0 bases short and J 3 bases short, with 11 bases between. The CDR3 DNA reads TGCAGCGTTGAAGATCTGGCAGGTCACACTGAAGCTTTCTTT. Amino acid sequence: CSVEDLAGHTEAFF.

The genes are TRBV19 and TRBJ1-1; no reliable D call. Germline CDR1 reads LNHDA; CDR2 reads SQIVND (reference sequence). V lost 7 bases and J lost 10, with 13 bases in between. The length of the CDR3 is 11 residues. This CDR3 is CASTTNVRAFF. The CDR3 DNA reads as TGTGCCAGTACAACTAATGTTCGAGCTTTCTTT. The whole variable domain, filled in from reference TRBV19 and TRBJ1-1, reads DGGITQSPKYLFRKEGQNVTLSCEQNLNHDAMYWYRQDPGQGLRLIYYSQIVNDFQKGDIAEGYSVSREKKESFPLTVTSAQKNPTAFYLCASTTNVRAFFGQGTRLTVV.

This clone is a singleton in its sample. The V gene is TRBV25-1, the J gene TRBJ1-1; a possible D gene is TRBD1 (5 bases). CDR1 and CDR2 from the germline V gene are MGHDK and SYGVNS. V lost 3 bases and J 6 bases, leaving 14 bases between the germline ends. This CDR3 spans 14 amino acids. The CDR3 DNA is TGTGCCAGCAGTGACCCAGGGAGGTGGCCTGAAGCTTTCTTT. Translating it yields CASSDPGRWPEAFF.

This clone was detected once. The chain couples TRBV7-9 to TRBJ1-6; D perhaps matches TRBD1 (6 bases). Deletions cut 5 bases from V and 8 bases from J, with 13 bases between. Germline V lookup: CDR1 SEHNR, CDR2 FQNEAQ (reference sequence). This CDR3 region has 14 residues. The CDR3 reads CASSAQGGHSPLHF. The DNA for the CDR3 is TGTGCCAGCAGCGCACAGGGAGGGCATTCACCCCTCCACTTT.

The chain couples TRBV6-5 to TRBJ1-6, with no clear D. Trimming removed 0 bases from V and 7 bases from J, with 10 bases in between. This CDR3 is built from 15 residues. The germline V gene has CDR1 MNHEY and CDR2 SVGAGI. The CDR3 loop is CASSYSNQLNSPLHF. The CDR3 nucleotides are TGTGCCAGCAGTTACTCGAACCAGTTAAATTCACCCCTCCACTTT.

The V and J genes are TRBV5-1 and TRBJ2-1; 10 bases are shared with TRBD2. Germline loops: CDR1 SGHRS, CDR2 YFSETQ. The CDR3 spans 16 residues. The J segment lost 6 bases and the V segment lost 1 base, leaving 7 bases of the junction unmatched. The CDR3 nucleotides read TGCGCCAGCAGCTTGAGGGCTAGCGGGAGCTCCAATGAGCAGTTCTTC. Translated, it gives CASSLRASGSSNEQFF.

V is TRBV7-2 and J is TRBJ2-5; D perhaps matches TRBD2 (5 bases). V dropped 1 base and J dropped 0 bases, with 6 bases sitting between them. The CDR3 totals 14 residues. Germline V CDR1 and CDR2: SGHTA, FQGNSA. CDR3 DNA sequence: TGTGCCAGCAGCTTAGGAGGGTACCAAGAGACCCAGTACTTC. This sequence encodes CASSLGGYQETQYF.

The gene calls are TRBV19 and TRBJ2-3, with D possibly being TRBD2 (5 bases). The CDR3 totals 15 residues. Per the germline V gene, CDR1 is LNHDA and CDR2 is SQIVND (reference sequence). Trimming stripped 4 bases from V and 2 bases from J, with 13 bases between. CDR3 DNA sequence: TGTGCCAGTAGTAACCAGAGAGGGAACACAGATACGCAGTATTTT. It translates to CASSNQRGNTDTQYF.